Included here is one TCR beta chain sequence, with context. Libraries were prepared by immunoSEQ multiplex PCR; TCRdb keeps only in-frame clonotypes and omits some of them. This table has about 72,000 clones, 75% to 95% appearing once. This specimen belongs to a study of T cell changes during pregnancy in multiple sclerosis. Here the sequenced sample was peripheral blood, taken in the third trimester of pregnancy. The receptor was derived from a female donor in good health, enrolled as a control in a pregnancy study.

For the CDR3, the DNA is TGTGCCAGCAGGACTCCGGTACAGGGGTTTTCTGGGGCCAACGTCCTGACTTTC. As protein: CASRTPVQGFSGANVLTF. The genes are TRBV21-1 and TRBJ2-6; TRBD1, the table's D call, was not compared with the DNA. TRBV21-1 corresponds to a pseudogene. The CDR3 loop spans 18 amino acids.